Presented here are 8 T cell receptor beta chains from one specimen sequenced in a study of siplizumab effects on memory and regulatory T cells. Using immunoSEQ multiplex PCR, the repertoire was profiled, and TCRdb retains in-frame clones only, with some absent. The table records more than 85,000 clones, about 92% of them present only once. The material sequenced was CD4+ T cells sorted from blood. These receptors came from a human donor in good health.

V usage is TRBV5-4 and J usage is TRBJ2-3; D ambiguous. The germline V gene has CDR1 SGHNT and CDR2 YYREEE (reference sequence). The CDR3 has 15 amino acids. Trimming took 0 bases from V and 0 from J, leaving 8 bases between them. Here the CDR3 reads CASSLGPTSTDTQYF. The CDR3 coding sequence is TGTGCCAGCAGCTTGGGGCCAACCAGCACAGATACGCAGTATTTT. The whole variable domain, filled in from reference TRBV5-4 and TRBJ2-3, reads ETGVTQSPTHLIKTRGQQVTLRCSSQSGHNTVSWYQQALGQGPQFIFQYYREEENGRGNFPPRFSGLQFPNYSSELNVNALELDDSALYLCASSLGPTSTDTQYFGPGTRLTVL.

The rearrangement links TRBV6-1 to TRBJ1-1, with D possibly TRBD1 on 6 matching bases. This CDR3 region has 15 residues. Germline lookup yields CDR1 MNHNS and CDR2 SASEGT. Trimming took 5 bases from V and 5 from J, leaving 18 bases between them. CDR3 loop: CASSPRVQGYTEAFF. In DNA, the CDR3 is TGTGCCAGCAGTCCGAGAGTACAGGGTTATACTGAAGCTTTCTTT.

The V call is TRBV6-6, the J call TRBJ2-3; TRBD1 agrees at 8 bases. The V segment lost 10 bases and the J segment 0 bases; nucleotides outside the gene matches: 3. Germline CDR1 and CDR2: MNHNY and SVGAGI (reference sequence). The CDR3 consists of 13 residues. CDR3: CATRDRSTDTQYF. CDR3 DNA sequence: TGTGCCACCCGGGACAGGAGCACAGATACGCAGTATTTT.

This chain connects TRBV11-2 to TRBJ2-7, with D perhaps given as TRBD1 or TRBD2 (5 bases each). Per germline, CDR1 SGHAT and CDR2 FQNNGV. V lost 5 bases, J lost 1 base, and 21 bases lay in between. This CDR3 contains 17 residues. The CDR3 coding sequence is TGTGCCAGCAGCCCCCTAGAGGGGCAGGTAGTTTCCTACGAGCAGTACTTC. Amino acids: CASSPLEGQVVSYEQYF.

The chain joins TRBV13 to TRBJ1-5; D ambiguous. V was shortened by 5 bases and J by 7 bases, with 9 bases between the two germline ends. Germline CDR1 PRHDT, CDR2 FYEKMQ (reference sequence). CDR3 length equals 12 residues. The CDR3: CASSLLNQPQHF. The CDR3 coding sequence is TGTGCCAGCAGCCTACTAAACCAGCCCCAGCATTTT. Filled out from reference TRBV13 and TRBJ1-5, the complete variable domain reads AAGVIQSPRHLIKEKRETATLKCYPIPRHDTVYWYQQGPGQDPQFLISFYEKMQSDKGSIPDRFSAQQFSDYHSELNMSSLELGDSALYFCASSLLNQPQHFGDGTRLSIL.

This chain connects TRBV19 to TRBJ2-3; 9 nucleotides agree with TRBD1. J was trimmed by 4 bases and V by 6 bases; bases with no gene match: 8. The CDR3 sequence is 15 residues long. CDR1 is LNHDA, CDR2 SQIVND, per germline (reference sequence). The CDR3 loop is CASSRDRVDADTQYF. In DNA, the CDR3 is TGTGCCAGTAGCCGGGACAGGGTGGACGCAGATACGCAGTATTTT.

The V gene is TRBV14, the J gene TRBJ2-7, with unresolved D. The CDR3 loop spans 12 amino acids. Germline V CDR1 and CDR2: SGHDN, FVKESK. The germline V and J ends were trimmed by 3 bases and 3 bases, with 6 bases remaining between them. CDR3 loop: CASSQWDYEQYF. DNA of the CDR3: TGTGCCAGCAGCCAGTGGGACTACGAGCAGTACTTC.

This chain links TRBV5-1 with TRBJ2-7; D may be TRBD2 (5 bases). The V end was cut by 0 bases, the J end by 5 bases, with 9 bases between. This CDR3 spans 13 amino acids. Germline V gives CDR1 SGHRS, CDR2 YFSETQ. CDR3 coding DNA: TGCGCCAGCAGCTTGGCTAGCCGTAACGAGCAGTACTTC. Protein: CASSLASRNEQYF.